These T cell receptor beta chains were read from a single sample in a study of post-analysis software for immune sequencing data. TCRdb independently ran MiXCR on the PCR reads; one entry per CDR3 protein. The sample shows 450,000 to 700,000 distinct CDR3 sequences, about 40% of them seen only once. Sequencing was carried out using blood. The receptors were sampled from a girl under 18 with multiple sclerosis. Each CDR3 is given with its conserved first and last residue. A D gene is named only where the DNA matches it firmly. For some rows the clone size is stated as once, few or many, or as a class when expanded; others skip it.

clone_size | d_call | j_call | v_call | cdr3_aa | cdr3_nt
. | . | TRBJ2-3 | TRBV19 | CASSTSGTFDEGTTDTQYF | TGTGCCAGTAGCACCTCTGGGACTTTTGATGAGGGTACGACAGATACGCAGTATTTT
few | . | TRBJ2-7 | TRBV7-6 | CASSLAPGSYEQYF | TGTGCCAGCAGCTTAGCGCCCGGTTCCTACGAGCAGTACTTC
. | . | TRBJ2-7 | TRBV12-3/TRBV12-4 | CASSTRDLYEQYF | TGTGCCAGCAGTACAAGGGACCTCTACGAGCAGTACTTC
. | . | TRBJ1-1 | TRBV5-1 | CASSLEGGTEAFF | TGCGCCAGCAGCTTGGAAGGGGGCACTGAAGCTTTCTTT
. | . | TRBJ1-2 | TRBV29-1 | CSVETGLGYGYTF | TGCAGCGTTGAAACCGGGTTAGGCTATGGCTACACCTTC
. | TRBD1 | TRBJ1-2 | TRBV7-6 | CASSPGQGTGGGYTF | TGTGCCAGCAGCCCGGGACAGGGGACCGGGGGCGGCTACACCTTC
few | . | TRBJ1-2 | TRBV5-1 | CASSLRTDSGGYTF | TGCGCCAGCAGCCTTAGGACAGATAGTGGTGGCTACACCTTC
. | TRBD1 | TRBJ2-7 | TRBV29-1 | CSVTTGPNEQYF | TGCAGCGTGACGACAGGGCCCAACGAGCAGTACTTC
. | TRBD1 | TRBJ2-1 | TRBV27 | CASSFRDRGGEQFF | TGTGCCAGCAGTTTCCGGGACAGGGGTGGTGAGCAGTTCTTC
few | TRBD1 | TRBJ2-7 | TRBV20-1 | CSARQWGTGDEQYF | TGCAGTGCTAGACAATGGGGGACAGGGGACGAGCAGTACTTC
few | . | TRBJ1-2 | TRBV6-6 | CASSDRGATYGYTF | TGTGCCAGCAGTGATCGGGGGGCTACCTATGGCTACACCTTC
. | TRBD2 | TRBJ2-1 | TRBV12-3/TRBV12-4 | CASSWAGTSVSDEQFF | TGTGCCAGCAGTTGGGCCGGGACTAGCGTCAGCGATGAGCAGTTCTTC
. | TRBD1 | TRBJ1-1 | TRBV6-1 | CASSSGQGVFVTEAFF | TGTGCCAGCAGTTCGGGACAGGGGGTTTTTGTCACTGAAGCTTTCTTT
. | . | TRBJ1-1 | TRBV5-1 | CASSLSGSHTEAFF | TGCGCCAGCAGCTTGTCAGGGTCTCACACTGAAGCTTTCTTT
. | TRBD1 | TRBJ2-7 | TRBV29-1 | CSVDGTGRYEQYF | TGCAGCGTAGACGGGACAGGGAGGTACGAGCAGTACTTC
. | . | TRBJ2-1 | TRBV5-1 | CASSWKPRGNPYHEQFF | TGCGCCAGCAGCTGGAAACCCCGGGGAAATCCTTATCATGAGCAGTTCTTC
. | TRBD1 | TRBJ1-2 | TRBV20-1 | CSALGQGASYGYTF | TGCAGTGCCCTGGGACAGGGGGCGAGCTATGGCTACACCTTC
. | . | TRBJ2-5 | TRBV3-1 | CASSQDANEQYF | TGTGCCAGCAGCCAAGACGCAAATGAGCAGTACTTC
. | . | TRBJ2-7 | TRBV12-3/TRBV12-4 | CASGNPFYEQYF | TGTGCCAGCGGAAACCCCTTCTACGAGCAGTACTTC
. | . | TRBJ2-5 | TRBV6-1 | CASGAVGQETQYF | TGTGCCAGCGGGGCAGTGGGGCAAGAGACCCAGTACTTC
. | . | TRBJ1-1 | TRBV7-8 | CASSLGGPWEAFF | TGTGCCAGCAGCTTGGGGGGCCCTTGGGAAGCTTTCTTT
. | TRBD2 | TRBJ2-4 | TRBV12-3/TRBV12-4 | CASKDESGRRAKNIQYF | TGTGCCAGCAAGGATGAGAGCGGGAGGCGGGCCAAAAACATTCAGTACTTC
. | . | TRBJ2-1 | TRBV20-1 | CSASRDGDGHEQFF | TGCAGTGCTAGCCGGGACGGCGACGGCCATGAGCAGTTCTTC
. | . | TRBJ2-7 | TRBV15 | CATRQDSSYEQYF | TGTGCCACACGCCAGGACAGCTCCTACGAGCAGTACTTC
. | . | TRBJ2-1 | TRBV10-3 | CAISESTAAGGYYNEQFF | TGTGCCATCAGTGAGTCGACGGCAGCCGGGGGATACTACAATGAGCAGTTCTTC
. | . | TRBJ2-3 | TRBV10-3 | CAIKSPAATTDTQYF | TGTGCCATCAAATCACCAGCGGCTACCACAGATACGCAGTATTTT
few | TRBD1 | TRBJ2-1 | TRBV6-4 | CASSDGGQGGNEQFF | TGTGCCAGCAGTGACGGAGGACAGGGTGGGAATGAGCAGTTCTTC
few | TRBD2 | TRBJ2-1 | TRBV9 | CASSVRLAGVNEQFF | TGTGCCAGCAGCGTACGGCTAGCGGGGGTGAATGAGCAGTTCTTC
. | . | TRBJ2-3 | TRBV12-3/TRBV12-4 | CASSLFGIGTDTQYF | TGTGCCAGCAGTTTATTCGGGATCGGGACAGATACGCAGTATTTT
. | TRBD1 | TRBJ2-7 | TRBV6-5 | CASSYWSVGQPNEQYF | TGTGCCAGCAGTTATTGGTCTGTGGGACAGCCCAACGAGCAGTACTTC
. | . | TRBJ2-5 | TRBV5-8 | CASTTQGGNQGTQYF | TGTGCCAGCACCACGCAGGGGGGGAACCAAGGGACCCAGTACTTC
. | TRBD1 | TRBJ2-1 | TRBV27 | CASSPTGFGSYNEQFF | TGTGCCAGCAGTCCGACAGGGTTCGGCTCCTACAATGAGCAGTTCTTC
few | . | TRBJ1-6 | TRBV3-1 | CASSPQGSYNSPLHF | TGTGCCAGCAGCCCACAGGGCTCCTATAATTCACCCCTCCACTTT
. | . | TRBJ2-5 | TRBV19 | CASSGDGWTQYF | TGTGCCAGTAGTGGTGACGGCTGGACCCAGTACTTC
. | . | TRBJ2-7 | TRBV29-1 | CSVAVEWYEQYF | TGCAGCGTTGCGGTAGAGTGGTACGAGCAGTACTTC
. | . | TRBJ1-6 | TRBV5-1 | CASSLRGARNSPLHF | TGCGCCAGCAGCTTGCGGGGGGCGAGGAATTCACCCCTCCACTTT
once | . | TRBJ1-4 | TRBV7-2 | CASSLGYSNEKLFF | TGTGCCAGCAGCCTAGGGTACTCTAATGAAAAACTGTTTTTT
. | . | TRBJ2-1 | TRBV20-1 | CSATSNEQFF | TGCAGTGCTACTAGCAATGAGCAGTTCTTC
. | . | TRBJ2-1 | TRBV11-2 | CASSLEGVVNEQFF | TGTGCCAGCAGCTTAGAGGGAGTAGTCAATGAGCAGTTCTTC
. | . | TRBJ2-1 | TRBV12-3/TRBV12-4 | CASSLEIQGNEQFF | TGTGCCAGCAGTTTAGAGATACAGGGCAATGAGCAGTTCTTC
. | . | TRBJ2-5 | TRBV3-1 | CASSQGPETQYF | TGTGCCAGCAGCCAGGGACCGGAGACCCAGTACTTC
. | . | TRBJ2-1 | TRBV5-1 | CASSTRHLSYNEQFF | TGCGCCAGCAGCACCCGACACCTCTCCTACAATGAGCAGTTCTTC
. | . | TRBJ2-7 | TRBV5-6 | CASSPTESLRSSYEQYF | TGTGCCAGCAGCCCTACGGAGTCTCTCAGGAGCTCCTACGAGCAGTACTTC
. | TRBD1 | TRBJ2-7 | TRBV7-9 | CASSFIGQGASYEQYF | TGTGCCAGCAGCTTCATCGGACAGGGGGCTTCCTACGAGCAGTACTTC
. | . | TRBJ2-3 | TRBV6-5 | CATWESTDTQYF | TGTGCCACCTGGGAGAGCACAGATACGCAGTATTTT
. | . | TRBJ1-1 | TRBV10-3 | CAISAVTREEYTEAFF | TGTGCCATCAGTGCCGTCACCAGGGAGGAATACACTGAAGCTTTCTTT
. | TRBD2 | TRBJ2-1 | TRBV5-5 | CASSFGLAGVYNEQFF | TGTGCCAGCAGCTTTGGGCTAGCGGGGGTCTACAATGAGCAGTTCTTC
. | . | TRBJ2-5 | TRBV12-3/TRBV12-4 | CASSPRGGQGPQETQYF | TGTGCCAGCAGTCCCCGGGGGGGACAGGGACCCCAAGAGACCCAGTACTTC
. | . | TRBJ2-7 | TRBV7-9 | CASSTRSYEQYF | TGTGCCAGCAGCACCCGCTCCTACGAGCAGTACTTC
. | TRBD1 | TRBJ2-2 | TRBV5-1 | CASRGQGENTGELFF | TGCGCCAGCAGGGGACAGGGTGAGAACACCGGGGAGCTGTTTTTT
. | TRBD1 | TRBJ1-2 | TRBV12-3/TRBV12-4 | CASSTQGGAGGYGYTF | TGTGCCAGCAGTACACAGGGGGGTGCAGGGGGCTATGGCTACACCTTC
few | . | TRBJ1-2 | TRBV20-1 | CSTRGGGNNGYTF | TGCAGTACCCGGGGAGGGGGGAACAATGGCTACACCTTC
few | . | TRBJ2-3 | TRBV7-3 | CASSFQYTDTQYF | TGTGCCAGCAGCTTTCAGTACACAGATACGCAGTATTTT
few | . | TRBJ2-7 | TRBV5-1 | CASSLSGSLSYEQYF | TGCGCCAGCAGCCTTTCGGGATCCCTTTCCTACGAGCAGTACTTC
. | TRBD1 | TRBJ1-2 | TRBV12-3/TRBV12-4 | CASSLDRGRSYGYTF | TGTGCCAGCAGTTTGGACAGGGGGCGTAGCTATGGCTACACCTTC
. | . | TRBJ2-7 | TRBV27 | CASSLEGLNEQYF | TGTGCCAGCAGTTTGGAGGGGCTCAACGAGCAGTACTTC
few | TRBD1 | TRBJ2-7 | TRBV12-3/TRBV12-4 | CASSYAGNRGEQYF | TGTGCCAGCAGCTACGCTGGGAACAGGGGCGAGCAGTACTTC
few | . | TRBJ1-5 | TRBV12-3/TRBV12-4 | CASSAGLSNQPQHF | TGTGCCAGCAGTGCTGGACTGTCCAATCAGCCCCAGCATTTT
. | . | TRBJ2-5 | TRBV20-1 | CSALRKETQYF | TGCAGTGCGCTAAGAAAAGAGACCCAGTACTTC